Each of the 7 T cell receptor beta chains below was sequenced from the same sample in a study of cytomegalovirus exposure and HLA in healthy donors (dated by TCRdb to 2016 to 2017). Library prep was done by the immunoSEQ multiplex PCR assay. The multiplex PCR relied on a mix of 60 forward primers for TCR Vbeta segments and 13 reverse primers for TCR Jbeta segments. TCRdb took this table from immuneACCESS and kept in-frame rearrangements with V and J called. Such tables lack part of the clones; where checked against another copy, unresolved V genes explain under half of the gap, and the rest is unexplained. The sample records 130,000 to 150,000 clones, over 70% of which are singletons. About 6.7% of the sample is in the top ten clones. The sequenced material came from PBMCs. All receptors derive from a woman aged 40-49 years in good health and CMV-seropositive.

The chain recombines TRBV7-9 with TRBJ2-3, with D perhaps TRBD2 (5 bases). From germline, CDR1 is SEHNR and CDR2 FQNEAQ (reference sequence). Trimming removed 4 bases at V and 2 bases at J, with 22 bases between. This CDR3 has 18 residues. The CDR3 coding sequence is TGTGCCAGCAGCTCCTTAGATATACGGGGTCGCTTCACAGATACGCAGTATTTT. It codes for CASSSLDIRGRFTDTQYF.

The V call is TRBV9, the J call TRBJ2-5; D possibly corresponds to TRBD1 (6 bases). Trimming removed 4 bases from V and 4 bases from J, with 14 bases in between. Germline V lookup: CDR1 SGDLS, CDR2 YYNGEE. The length of the CDR3 is 14 residues. The CDR3 region has the DNA TGTGCCAGCAGCCGTGCGCAGGGGCGAGAGACCCAGTACTTC. Amino acid sequence: CASSRAQGRETQYF.

This clone was seen a single time. The CDR3 nucleotides read TGTGCCAGCAGTCCCGGGACAGGGGCTATGGGCGAGCAGTACTTC. This codes for CASSPGTGAMGEQYF. The rearrangement links TRBV6-5 to TRBJ2-7; 10 bases map to TRBD1. J lost 6 bases, V lost 5 bases, and 10 bases had no gene match. The CDR3 has 15 residues. Germline assignment: CDR1 MNHEY and CDR2 SVGAGI.

This sequence joins TRBV28 and TRBJ1-3, with 7 bases that match TRBD1. V trimming: 2 bases; J trimming: 2 bases; junction bases outside the gene matches: 3. Germline-derived CDR1 and CDR2 are MDHEN and SYDVKM. This CDR3 comprises 15 residues. CDR3 coding DNA: TGTGCCAGCAGTTTAAGTGGGACAGCTGGAAACACCATATATTTT. Protein: CASSLSGTAGNTIYF.

The chain is built from TRBV7-3 and TRBJ2-1; 16 bases are shared with TRBD2. The CDR3 loop spans 15 amino acids. Germline V gene lookup returns CDR1 SGHTA and CDR2 FQGTGA. The ends lost 0 bases at V and 14 bases at J; junction bases unmatched: 4. DNA of the CDR3: TGTGCCAGCAGCTTAACGGGGACTAGCGGGGGGGCGGAGTTCTTC. This gives the protein CASSLTGTSGGAEFF.

The gene calls are TRBV9 and TRBJ2-7; a possible D gene is TRBD2 (6 bases). Germline lookup yields CDR1 SGDLS and CDR2 YYNGEE. The CDR3 runs to 13 residues. Trimming left V 4 bases short and J 5 bases short, with 13 bases between. Here the CDR3 DNA reads TGTGCCAGCAGCCGCTGGGGGAGGCACGAGCAGTACTTC. Its protein product is CASSRWGRHEQYF.

This clone was found once. The chain links TRBV4-1 to TRBJ2-3; 10 bases align to TRBD2. The CDR3 is 16 amino acids. In germline, CDR1 is MGHRA, CDR2 YSYEKL. With V trimmed by 5 bases and J by 5 bases, 10 bases remained unmatched. The CDR3 here is CASSKGGAGGQDTQYF. CDR3 coding DNA: TGCGCCAGCAGCAAGGGGGGAGCGGGGGGGCAAGATACGCAGTATTTT.